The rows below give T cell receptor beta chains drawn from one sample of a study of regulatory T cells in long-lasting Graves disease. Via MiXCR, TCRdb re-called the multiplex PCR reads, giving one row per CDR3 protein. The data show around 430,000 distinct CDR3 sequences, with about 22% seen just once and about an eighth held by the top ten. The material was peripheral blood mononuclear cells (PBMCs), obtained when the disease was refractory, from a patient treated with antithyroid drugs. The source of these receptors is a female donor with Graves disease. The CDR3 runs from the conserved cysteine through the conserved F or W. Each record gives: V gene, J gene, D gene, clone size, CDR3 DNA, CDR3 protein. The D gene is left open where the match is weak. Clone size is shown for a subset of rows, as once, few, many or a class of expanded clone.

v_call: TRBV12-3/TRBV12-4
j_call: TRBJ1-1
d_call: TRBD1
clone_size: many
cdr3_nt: TGTGCCAGCAAGGGACAGGGGGCGGCTGAAGCTTTCTTT
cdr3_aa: CASKGQGAAEAFF

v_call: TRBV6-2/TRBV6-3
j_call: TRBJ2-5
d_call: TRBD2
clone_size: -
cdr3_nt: TGTGTCAGTGGCGTAGCGGGAGGGCGGGAGACCCAGTACTTC
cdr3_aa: CVSGVAGGRETQYF

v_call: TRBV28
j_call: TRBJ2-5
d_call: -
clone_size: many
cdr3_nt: TGTGCCAGCAGTCCGAATCCACCCCCAGCGGAGACCCAGTACTTC
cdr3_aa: CASSPNPPPAETQYF

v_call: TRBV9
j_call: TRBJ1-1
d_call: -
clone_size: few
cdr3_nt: TGTGCCAGCAGCGTAAATCTGAACACTGAAGCTTTCTTT
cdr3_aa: CASSVNLNTEAFF

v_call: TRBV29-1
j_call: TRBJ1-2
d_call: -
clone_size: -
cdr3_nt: TGCAGCGTTGAAGATCGACACGGAGGCTATGGCTACACCTTC
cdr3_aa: CSVEDRHGGYGYTF

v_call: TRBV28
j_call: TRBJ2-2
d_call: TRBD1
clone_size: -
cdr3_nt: TGTGCCAGCAGTTTACCGGACAGGGAATTCGGGGAGCTGTTTTTT
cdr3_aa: CASSLPDREFGELFF

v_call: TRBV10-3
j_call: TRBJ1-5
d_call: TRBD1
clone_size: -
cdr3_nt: TGTGCCATCAGTGATGGGACAGGGGGCGGAAATCAGCCCCAGCATTTT
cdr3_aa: CAISDGTGGGNQPQHF

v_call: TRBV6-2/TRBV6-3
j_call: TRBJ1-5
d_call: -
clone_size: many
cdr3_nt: TGTGCCAGCGGGGAAGCCGCCACCCTGGGGAATCAGCCCCAGCATTTT
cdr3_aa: CASGEAATLGNQPQHF

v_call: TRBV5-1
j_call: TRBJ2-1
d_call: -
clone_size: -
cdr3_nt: TGCGCCAGCAGCACCATGTGGAATGAGCAGTTCTTC
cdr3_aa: CASSTMWNEQFF

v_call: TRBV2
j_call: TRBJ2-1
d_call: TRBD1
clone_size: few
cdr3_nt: TGTGCCAGCACAGGACAGGGCCGATGGAATGAGCAGTTCTTC
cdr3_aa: CASTGQGRWNEQFF

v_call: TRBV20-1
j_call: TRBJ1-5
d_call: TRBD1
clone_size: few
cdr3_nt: TGCAGTGCCGGATTGGGACAGAATCAGCCCCAGCATTTT
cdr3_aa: CSAGLGQNQPQHF

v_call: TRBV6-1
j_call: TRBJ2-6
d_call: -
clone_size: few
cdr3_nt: TGTGCCAGCGCCCCTGGGGCCAACGTCCTGACTTTC
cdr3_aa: CASAPGANVLTF

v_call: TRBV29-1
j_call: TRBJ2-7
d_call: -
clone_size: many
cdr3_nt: TGCAGCGTTGCTTGGGCAGGCTCAGGGGACGAGCAGTACTTC
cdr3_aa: CSVAWAGSGDEQYF

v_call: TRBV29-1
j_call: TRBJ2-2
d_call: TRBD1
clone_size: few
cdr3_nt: TGCAGCGTTGGGGGCAGGGGGACCGGGGAGCTGTTTTTT
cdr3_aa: CSVGGRGTGELFF

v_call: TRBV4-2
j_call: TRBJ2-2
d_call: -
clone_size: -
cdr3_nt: TGTGCCAGCAGCCAAGAACTGGCGAACACCGGGGAGCTGTTTTTT
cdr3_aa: CASSQELANTGELFF

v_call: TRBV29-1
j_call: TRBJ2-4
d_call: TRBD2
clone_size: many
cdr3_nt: TGCAGCGTTGTCTCGACTAGCGGAAAACGGGGCAAAAACATTCAGTACTTC
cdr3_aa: CSVVSTSGKRGKNIQYF

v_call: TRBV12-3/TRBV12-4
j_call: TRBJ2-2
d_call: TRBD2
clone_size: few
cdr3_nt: TGTGCCAGCAGTACCGGGACTAGCGGGAGTCGGGTTCTGGCCGGGGAGCTGTTTTTT
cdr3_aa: CASSTGTSGSRVLAGELFF

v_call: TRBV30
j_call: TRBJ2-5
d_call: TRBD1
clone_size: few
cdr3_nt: TGTGCCTGGAGTGACCAGACAGGGTTGAGCGAGACCCAGTACTTC
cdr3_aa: CAWSDQTGLSETQYF

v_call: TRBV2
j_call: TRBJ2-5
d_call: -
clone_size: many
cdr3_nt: TGTGCCATAAAAGGAGGGGGGGAAGAGACCCAGTACTTC
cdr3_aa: CAIKGGGEETQYF

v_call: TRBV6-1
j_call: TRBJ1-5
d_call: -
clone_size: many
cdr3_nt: TGTGCCAGCAGTGGGCCTCCGGGTTGGCAGCCCCAGCATTTT
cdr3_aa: CASSGPPGWQPQHF

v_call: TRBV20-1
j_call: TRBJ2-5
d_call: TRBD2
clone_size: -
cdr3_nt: TGCAGTGCTAGAGAGCAGGGACTAGCGGGAGTGGTAGAGACCCAGTACTTC
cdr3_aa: CSAREQGLAGVVETQYF

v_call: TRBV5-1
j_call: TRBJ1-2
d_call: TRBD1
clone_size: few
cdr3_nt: TGCGCCAGCAGCTTAGGGACAGCTCTTAACTATGGCTACACCTTC
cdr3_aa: CASSLGTALNYGYTF

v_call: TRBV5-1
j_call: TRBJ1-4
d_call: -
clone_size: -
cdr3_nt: TGCGCCAGCAGCTTGGGCTACACTAATGAAAAACTGTTTTTT
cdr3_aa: CASSLGYTNEKLFF

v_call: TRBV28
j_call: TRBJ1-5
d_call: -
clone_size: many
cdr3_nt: TGTGCCAGCAGACGAGACAGTAATCAGCCCCAGCATTTT
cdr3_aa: CASRRDSNQPQHF

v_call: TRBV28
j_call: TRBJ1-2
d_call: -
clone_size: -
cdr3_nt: TGTGCCAGCAGTTCTCCAGGGGTCCATGGCTACACCTTC
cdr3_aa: CASSSPGVHGYTF

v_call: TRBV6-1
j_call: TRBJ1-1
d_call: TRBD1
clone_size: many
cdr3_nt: TGTGCCAGCAGTGAGCGACAGGGGAGAGGGAACACTGAAGCTTTCTTT
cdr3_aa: CASSERQGRGNTEAFF

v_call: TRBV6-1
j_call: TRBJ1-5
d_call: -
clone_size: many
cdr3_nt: TGTGCCAGCAGTGAATTTACAGGGCTTAGCAATCAGCCCCAGCATTTT
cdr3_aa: CASSEFTGLSNQPQHF

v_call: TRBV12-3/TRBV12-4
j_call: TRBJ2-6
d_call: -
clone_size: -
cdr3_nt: TGTGCCAGCAGCTTGCAGGGGTTTCGAGCCAACGTCCTGACTTTC
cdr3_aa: CASSLQGFRANVLTF

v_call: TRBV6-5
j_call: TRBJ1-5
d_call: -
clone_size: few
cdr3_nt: TGTGCCAGCAGTTACACAGGGTTGCCCCAGCATTTT
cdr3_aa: CASSYTGLPQHF

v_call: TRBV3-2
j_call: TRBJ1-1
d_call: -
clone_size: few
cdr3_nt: TGTGCCAGCAGCCAAGACGGGACAGGGGGCACTGAAGCTTTCTTT
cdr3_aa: CASSQDGTGGTEAFF